The source of this T cell receptor beta chain is a study of Graves' ophthalmopathy and Graves' hyperthyroidism. Study conclusions and caveats: Distinction of ophthalmopathy from stable hyperthyroidism by a 13-signature model reached over 85% sensitivity and 81.08% specificity.

V shed 9 bases and J shed 4 bases, with 15 bases lying between them. CDR3 length equals 13 residues. Germline V gene data show CDR1 as SNHLY and CDR2 as FYNNEI. Amplification from RNA transcripts yielded the TCR beta CDR3 regions. An opening RT-PCR round employed HTBI primers and preceded a second-round multiplex PCR. TCRdb passed the multiplex PCR reads through MiXCR, listing each CDR3 protein once. Among fewer than 600,000 distinct CDR3 sequences listed, about 15% were seen once. Establishment of the diagnosis relied upon clinical symptoms, serum thyroxine, TRAb, thyroid ultrasound and orbital computed tomography. From fresh peripheral blood, 10 ml in volume, the PBMCs were obtained. In regard to this clonotype: What it binds is not known.

The clonotype was recovered from a young woman with Graves' ophthalmopathy. The rearrangement uses TRBV2 and TRBJ1-1; D might be TRBD1 (6 bases). Sequenced input: blood. The CDR3 bases are TGTGCCAGACAGGGTTGGGGACGCACTGAAGCTTTCTTT. Translation: CARQGWGRTEAFF. Supplemented by reference TRBV2 and TRBJ1-1, the full variable domain reads EPEVTQTPSHQVTQMGQEVILRCVPISNHLYFYWYRQILGQKVEFLVSFYNNEISEKSEIFDDQFSVERPDGSNFTLKIRSTKLEDSAMYFCARQGWGRTEAFFGQGTRLTVV.